This T cell receptor beta chain came from a study of blood T cell repertoires in COVID-19 (dated by TCRdb to 2018 to 2021). A note on the overall study: The collaborator samples originated in the United States, Italy and Spain and spanned the acute and convalescent phases of COVID-19. The prospective study material was composed of cDNA or gDNA derived from T cells, B-cell-depleted T cells, or PBMCs. Deeply sampled blood TCRbeta repertoires from subjects exposed to, actively infected with, or recovered from COVID-19 were included in the dataset. A freely available public database, intended as a resource for researchers studying the immune response to SARS-CoV-2, is where the repertoires were released. The samples were drawn from two sources: the first 160 participants of the ongoing ImmuneRACE study, and 1,254 subjects contributed by 6 global collaborators. Sample metadata almost always included a de-identified subject ID, COVID-19 status, age in years and sex. Where available, HLA class I and class II types were taken from metadata supplied by the sample provider and were not determined by assay-based typing. Broad study findings and their caveats: How much clinical and demographic metadata was included differed by source and by participant, and the metadata was provided uncurated.

With regard to this clone: There is no known antigen for this receptor. Nothing much larger sits one base from this clone, and base qualities are not available.

TCRbeta CDR3 regions were amplified from genomic DNA using the immunoSEQ Assay, a bias-controlled multiplex PCR. On the authors' methods: Within the assay, amplification of reference gene primers was used to estimate how many nucleated cells each sample contained. To quantify the absolute abundance of each unique TCRbeta CDR3 rearrangement, sequence reads were collapsed and filtered. For each sample, productive Simpson clonality was calculated as the square root of Simpson's diversity index across productive rearrangements. In its TCRdb copy, this immuneACCESS table keeps in-frame sequences only and misses some clones. Where compared with another copy, unresolved V genes explain less than half of these, and the others have no known cause. D and trimming come from the DNA, and the V and J calls and clone size come from that table. In all, the sample holds some 260,000 clones, and roughly 84% of those were seen once. 3.1% of the sample comes from the top ten.

Whole blood was collected in K2EDTA tubes by collaborating institutions according to the institutions' own protocols. For TCRbeta analysis, collaborators shipped samples in one of three forms: frozen whole blood, isolated PBMCs, or DNA extracted from either of those sample types. CDR3 length: 14 amino acids, cysteine to phenylalanine. The entry retains the CDR3 DNA only, 42 bases that are in frame from base 1. The V and J ends are trimmed by 1 base and 14 bases, leaving 20 bases between them. According to the germline V gene, CDR1 reads SGHTA and CDR2 reads FQGNSA. Sequencing was performed on peripheral blood. The sequence was obtained from a woman aged 18-30 years with acute or convalescent COVID-19. Recombination joined TRBV7-2 with TRBJ1-2, and possibly TRBD1, on 6 matching bases. The bases read TGTGCCAGCAGCTTAGTTAAACAGGGAGTTAGTCGTACCTTC. This codes for CASSLVKQGVSRTF.